This T cell receptor (beta chain) was profiled in a study of blood T cell repertoires in COVID-19. Study summary: T cells, B-cell-depleted T cells, or PBMCs provided the cDNA or gDNA that served as material.

Authors' methods: Nucleated cell number was recorded as an estimate derived from reference gene primer amplification. Here immunoSEQ multiplex PCR was the method, and the copy in TCRdb shows in-frame clones only, minus some. The V and J calls and the clone size are those of that table, but D and trimming were determined from the DNA. The sample contains about 160,000 clones, 70% to 90% of which appear only once. Deletions cut 0 bases from V and 4 bases from J, with 10 bases between. The V gene's germline CDR1 is GTSNPN and CDR2 SVGIG (reference sequence). The CDR3 runs to 13 residues. Sequences were obtained from peripheral blood. This chain uses TRBV30 with TRBJ2-7, with D perhaps matching TRBD2 (6 bases). The TCR originated in a man aged 55 to 70 with acute or convalescent COVID-19. The DNA for the CDR3 is TGTGCCTGGAGTGTACAAGGGAGGTACGAGCAGTACTTC. It specifies CAWSVQGRYEQYF.